This TCR beta chain was sequenced for a study of blood T cell repertoires in COVID-19. Method: immunoSEQ multiplex PCR; TCRdb's copy keeps in-frame clones and lacks some. This table holds 250,000 to 300,000 clones, 80% to 90% found once. The TCR was taken from a woman in her 70s with acute or convalescent COVID-19. Sample: peripheral blood.

As DNA, the CDR3 is TGTGCCAGTAGTATCTATGTGCTAGCGGGGGGCTACAATGAGCAGTTCTTC. Translation: CASSIYVLAGGYNEQFF. This chain connects TRBV19 to TRBJ2-1; 11 nucleotides align to TRBD2. Germline V gene sequence: CDR1 LNHDA, CDR2 SQIVND (reference sequence). The CDR3 consists of 17 residues. V trimming: 3 bases; J trimming: 3 bases; junction bases outside the gene matches: 7. Using reference TRBV19 and TRBJ2-1 for the parts outside the CDR3, the full variable domain is DGGITQSPKYLFRKEGQNVTLSCEQNLNHDAMYWYRQDPGQGLRLIYYSQIVNDFQKGDIAEGYSVSREKKESFPLTVTSAQKNPTAFYLCASSIYVLAGGYNEQFFGPGTRLTVL.